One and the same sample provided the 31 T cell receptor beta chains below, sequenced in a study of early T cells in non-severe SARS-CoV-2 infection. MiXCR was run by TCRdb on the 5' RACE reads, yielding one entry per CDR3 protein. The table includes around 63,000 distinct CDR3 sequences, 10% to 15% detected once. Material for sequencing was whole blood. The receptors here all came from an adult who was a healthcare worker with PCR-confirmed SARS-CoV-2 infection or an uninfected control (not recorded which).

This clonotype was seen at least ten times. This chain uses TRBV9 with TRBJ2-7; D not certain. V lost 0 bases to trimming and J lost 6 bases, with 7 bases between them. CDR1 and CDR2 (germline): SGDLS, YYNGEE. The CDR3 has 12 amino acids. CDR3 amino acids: CASSVEGSEQYF. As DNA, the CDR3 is TGTGCCAGCAGCGTAGAGGGATCCGAGCAGTACTTC.

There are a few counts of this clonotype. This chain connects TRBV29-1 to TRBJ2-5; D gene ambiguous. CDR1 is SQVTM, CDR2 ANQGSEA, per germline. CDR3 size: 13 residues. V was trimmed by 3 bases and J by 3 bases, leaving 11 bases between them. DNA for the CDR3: TGCAGCGTTGATGGCCTACCAGAAGAGACCCAGTACTTC. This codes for CSVDGLPEETQYF.

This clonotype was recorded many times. In nucleotides, the CDR3 is TGTGCCAGCAGTTTATGGGCAGGGGAACAGCCCCAGCATTTT. This gives the protein CASSLWAGEQPQHF. The J gene is TRBJ1-5, the V gene TRBV27; weak D call: TRBD1 (6 bases). The CDR3 has 14 amino acids. Germline-derived CDR1 and CDR2 are MNHEY and SMNVEV (reference sequence). Trimming shortened V by 1 base and J by 7 bases, and 11 bases separated the two germline ends.

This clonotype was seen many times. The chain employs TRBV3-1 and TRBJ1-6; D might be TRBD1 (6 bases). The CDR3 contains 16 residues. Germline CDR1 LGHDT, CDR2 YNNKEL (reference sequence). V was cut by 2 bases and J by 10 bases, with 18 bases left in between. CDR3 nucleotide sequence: TGTGCCAGCAGCCAACTCGGGGGCACAGGGAACTCACCCCTCCACTTT. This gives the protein CASSQLGGTGNSPLHF. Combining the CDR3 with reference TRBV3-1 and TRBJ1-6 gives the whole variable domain DTAVSQTPKYLVTQMGNDKSIKCEQNLGHDTMYWYKQDSKKFLKIMFSYNNKELIINETVPNRFSPKSPDKAHLNLHINSLELGDSAVYFCASSQLGGTGNSPLHFGNGTRLTVT.

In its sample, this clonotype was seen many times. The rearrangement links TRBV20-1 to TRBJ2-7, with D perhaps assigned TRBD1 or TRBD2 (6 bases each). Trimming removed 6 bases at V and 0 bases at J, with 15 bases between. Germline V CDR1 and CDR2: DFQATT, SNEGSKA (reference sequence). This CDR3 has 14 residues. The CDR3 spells CSALRGGSSYEQYF. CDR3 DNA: TGCAGTGCCCTGCGAGGGGGGTCCTCCTACGAGCAGTACTTC.

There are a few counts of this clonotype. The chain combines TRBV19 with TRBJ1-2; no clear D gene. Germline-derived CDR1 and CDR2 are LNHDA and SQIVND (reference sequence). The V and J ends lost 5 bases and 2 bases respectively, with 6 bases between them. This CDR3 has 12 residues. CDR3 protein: CASSVLNYGYTF. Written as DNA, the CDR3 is TGTGCCAGTAGTGTCCTAAACTATGGCTACACCTTC.

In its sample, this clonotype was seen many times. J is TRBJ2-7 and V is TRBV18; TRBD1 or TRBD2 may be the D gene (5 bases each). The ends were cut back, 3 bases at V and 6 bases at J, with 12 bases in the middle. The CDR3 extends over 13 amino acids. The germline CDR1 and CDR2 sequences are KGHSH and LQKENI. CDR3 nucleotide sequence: TGTGCCAGCTCACCCGGGACCCTAAGCGAGCAGTACTTC. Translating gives CASSPGTLSEQYF.

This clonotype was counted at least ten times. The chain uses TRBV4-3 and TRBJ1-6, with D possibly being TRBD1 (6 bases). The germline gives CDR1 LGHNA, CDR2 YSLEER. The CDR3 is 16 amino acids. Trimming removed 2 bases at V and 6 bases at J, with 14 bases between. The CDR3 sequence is CASSQSRTETNSPLHF. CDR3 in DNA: TGCGCCAGCAGCCAATCAAGGACAGAAACTAATTCACCCCTCCACTTT.

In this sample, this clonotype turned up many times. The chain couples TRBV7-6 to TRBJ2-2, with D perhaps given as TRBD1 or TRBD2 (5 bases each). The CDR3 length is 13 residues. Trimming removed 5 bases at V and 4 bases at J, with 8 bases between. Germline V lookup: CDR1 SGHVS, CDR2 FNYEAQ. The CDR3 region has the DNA TGTGCCAGCAGCCGGGACGTCACCGGGGAGCTGTTTTTT. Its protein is CASSRDVTGELFF.

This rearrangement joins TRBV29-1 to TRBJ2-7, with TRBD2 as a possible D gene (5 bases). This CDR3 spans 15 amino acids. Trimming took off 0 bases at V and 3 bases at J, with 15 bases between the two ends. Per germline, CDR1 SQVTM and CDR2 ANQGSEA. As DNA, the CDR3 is TGCAGCGTTGAAGATCTTCAAGGCGGGTTCTACGAGCAGTACTTC. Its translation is CSVEDLQGGFYEQYF.

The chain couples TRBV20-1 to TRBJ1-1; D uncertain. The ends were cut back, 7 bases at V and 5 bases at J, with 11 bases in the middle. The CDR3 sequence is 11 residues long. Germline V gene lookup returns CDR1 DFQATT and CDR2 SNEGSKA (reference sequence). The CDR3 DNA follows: TGCAGTGTTCTGAAAGGGACTGAAGCTTTCTTT. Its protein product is CSVLKGTEAFF.

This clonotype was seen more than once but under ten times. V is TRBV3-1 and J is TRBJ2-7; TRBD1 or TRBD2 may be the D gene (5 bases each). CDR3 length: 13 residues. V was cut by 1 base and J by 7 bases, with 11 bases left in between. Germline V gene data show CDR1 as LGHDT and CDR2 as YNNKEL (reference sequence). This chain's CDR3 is CASSQVSGREQYF. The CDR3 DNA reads TGTGCCAGCAGCCAAGTATCAGGGAGAGAGCAGTACTTC.

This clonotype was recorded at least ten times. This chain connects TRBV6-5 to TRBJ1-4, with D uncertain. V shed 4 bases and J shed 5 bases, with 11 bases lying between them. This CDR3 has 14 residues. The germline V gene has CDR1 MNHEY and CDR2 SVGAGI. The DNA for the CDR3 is TGTGCCAGCAGTTCCCTTTTAGGGAATGAAAAACTGTTTTTT. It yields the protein CASSSLLGNEKLFF.

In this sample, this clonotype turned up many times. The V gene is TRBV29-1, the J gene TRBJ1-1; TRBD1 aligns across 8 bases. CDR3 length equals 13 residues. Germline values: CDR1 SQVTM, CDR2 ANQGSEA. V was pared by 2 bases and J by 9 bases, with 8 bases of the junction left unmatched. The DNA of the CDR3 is TGCAGCGTTGAAATCGGGCAGGGGGCTAAAGCTTTCTTT. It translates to CSVEIGQGAKAFF. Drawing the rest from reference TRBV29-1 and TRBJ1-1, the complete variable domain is SAVISQKPSRDICQRGTSLTIQCQVDSQVTMMFWYRQQPGQSLTLIATANQGSEATYESGFVIDKFPISRPNLTFSTLTVSNMSPEDSSIYLCSVEIGQGAKAFFGQGTRLTVV.

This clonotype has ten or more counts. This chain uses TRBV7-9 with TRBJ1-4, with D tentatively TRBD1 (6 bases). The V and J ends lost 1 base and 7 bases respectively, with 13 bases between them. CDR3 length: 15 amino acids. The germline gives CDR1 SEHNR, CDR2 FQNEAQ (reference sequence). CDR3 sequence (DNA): TGTGCCAGCAGCTTAGACGGGGGCATGAGTGAAAAACTGTTTTTT. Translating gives CASSLDGGMSEKLFF.

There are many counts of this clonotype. This CDR3 is CASSLEAGDQPQHF. As DNA, the CDR3 is TGCGCCAGCAGCTTGGAAGCGGGTGATCAGCCCCAGCATTTT. The chain is built from TRBV5-1 and TRBJ1-5; D gene ambiguous. Trimming removed 0 bases from V and 5 bases from J, with 9 bases in between. The CDR3 loop spans 14 amino acids. In germline, CDR1 is SGHRS, CDR2 YFSETQ.

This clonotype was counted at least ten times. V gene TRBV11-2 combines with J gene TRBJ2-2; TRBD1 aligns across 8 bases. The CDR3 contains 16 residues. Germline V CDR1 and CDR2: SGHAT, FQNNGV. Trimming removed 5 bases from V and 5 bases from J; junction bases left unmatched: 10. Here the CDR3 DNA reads TGTGCCAGCAGCAGGGACAGGACCCTATGGACCGGGGAGCTGTTTTTT. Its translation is CASSRDRTLWTGELFF.

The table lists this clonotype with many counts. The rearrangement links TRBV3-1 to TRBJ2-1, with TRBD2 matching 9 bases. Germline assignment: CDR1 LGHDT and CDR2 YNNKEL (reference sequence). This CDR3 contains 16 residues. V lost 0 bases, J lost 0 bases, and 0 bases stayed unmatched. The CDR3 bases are TGTGCCAGCAGCCAAGAGCGGGGGGGCTCCTACAATGAGCAGTTCTTC. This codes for CASSQERGGSYNEQFF.

The CDR3 sequence: CASGLVLGTNYGYTF. The DNA for the CDR3 is TGTGCTAGTGGTTTGGTACTGGGGACAAACTATGGCTACACCTTC. The chain is built from TRBV12-5 and TRBJ1-2; TRBD1 is a possible D gene (6 bases). This CDR3 is built from 15 residues. V was trimmed by 0 bases and J by 2 bases, leaving 10 bases between them. The germline gives CDR1 LGHNT, CDR2 FRNRAP.

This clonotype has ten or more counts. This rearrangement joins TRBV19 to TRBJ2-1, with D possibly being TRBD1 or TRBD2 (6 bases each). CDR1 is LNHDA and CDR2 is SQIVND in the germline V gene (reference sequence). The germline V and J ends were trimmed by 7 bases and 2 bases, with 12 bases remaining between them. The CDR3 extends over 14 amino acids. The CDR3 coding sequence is TGTGCCAGTAACGTGGGGGGCCCCTACAATGAGCAGTTCTTC. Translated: CASNVGGPYNEQFF.

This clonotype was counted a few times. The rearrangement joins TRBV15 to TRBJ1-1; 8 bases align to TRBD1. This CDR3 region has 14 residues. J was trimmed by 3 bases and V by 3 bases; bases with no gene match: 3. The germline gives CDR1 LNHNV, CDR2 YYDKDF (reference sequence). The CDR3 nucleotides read TGTGCCACCAGCAGCGGACAGGGTGACACTGAAGCTTTCTTT. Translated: CATSSGQGDTEAFF.

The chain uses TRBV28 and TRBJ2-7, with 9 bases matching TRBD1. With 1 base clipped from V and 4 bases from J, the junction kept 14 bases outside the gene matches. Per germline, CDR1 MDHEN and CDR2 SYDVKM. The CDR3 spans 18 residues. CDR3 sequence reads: CASSLSDPGQGDKYEQYF. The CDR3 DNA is TGTGCCAGCAGTTTATCGGACCCGGGACAGGGAGACAAGTACGAGCAGTACTTC. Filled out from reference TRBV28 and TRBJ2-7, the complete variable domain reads DVKVTQSSRYLVKRTGEKVFLECVQDMDHENMFWYRQDPGLGLRLIYFSYDVKMKEKGDIPEGYSVSREKKERFSLILESASTNQTSMYLCASSLSDPGQGDKYEQYFGPGTRLTVT.

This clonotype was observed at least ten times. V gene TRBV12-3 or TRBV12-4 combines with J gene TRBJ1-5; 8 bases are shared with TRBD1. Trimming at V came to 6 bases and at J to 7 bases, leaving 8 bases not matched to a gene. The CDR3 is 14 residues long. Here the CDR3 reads CASSRGQGGQPQHF. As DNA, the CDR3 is TGTGCCAGCAGCCGAGGACAGGGAGGGCAGCCCCAGCATTTT.

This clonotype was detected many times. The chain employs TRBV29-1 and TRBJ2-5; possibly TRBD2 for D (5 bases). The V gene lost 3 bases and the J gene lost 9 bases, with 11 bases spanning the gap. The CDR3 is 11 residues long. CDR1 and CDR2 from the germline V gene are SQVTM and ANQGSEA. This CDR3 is CSVDSRGSQYF. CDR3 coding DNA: TGCAGCGTTGATTCCCGAGGGTCCCAGTACTTC.

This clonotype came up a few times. The CDR3: CASSGSVLGGTGELFF. The CDR3 DNA sequence: TGTGCCAGCAGTGGGTCGGTACTGGGAGGCACCGGGGAGCTGTTTTTT. The chain carries TRBV6-1 and TRBJ2-2, with D possibly TRBD2 on 6 matching bases. The CDR3 is 16 amino acids. Per the germline V gene, CDR1 is MNHNS and CDR2 is SASEGT. V lost 4 bases and J 4 bases, leaving 16 bases between the germline ends.

CDR3 nucleotide sequence: TGTGCCACCTCTACCGGGACAGTCTCCTACGAGCAGTACTTC. It yields the protein CATSTGTVSYEQYF. The chain recombines TRBV7-9 with TRBJ2-7; the match to TRBD1 covers 7 bases. CDR3 length equals 14 residues. Per germline, CDR1 SEHNR and CDR2 FQNEAQ (reference sequence). V gave up 10 bases and J gave up 0 bases; unmatched junction bases: 9.

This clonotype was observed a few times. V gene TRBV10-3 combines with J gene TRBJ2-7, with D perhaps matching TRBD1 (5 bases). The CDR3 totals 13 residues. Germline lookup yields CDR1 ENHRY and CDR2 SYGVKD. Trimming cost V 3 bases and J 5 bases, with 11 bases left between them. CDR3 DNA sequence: TGTGCCATCAGTGACGGTAAAGGGGACGAGCAGTACTTC. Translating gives CAISDGKGDEQYF.

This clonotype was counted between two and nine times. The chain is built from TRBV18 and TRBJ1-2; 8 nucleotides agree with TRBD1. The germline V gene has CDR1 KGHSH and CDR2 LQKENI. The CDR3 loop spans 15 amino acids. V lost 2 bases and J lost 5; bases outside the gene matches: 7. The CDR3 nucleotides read TGTGCCAGCTCACCAGGTAGCAGGACAGGGTATGGCTACACCTTC. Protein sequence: CASSPGSRTGYGYTF.

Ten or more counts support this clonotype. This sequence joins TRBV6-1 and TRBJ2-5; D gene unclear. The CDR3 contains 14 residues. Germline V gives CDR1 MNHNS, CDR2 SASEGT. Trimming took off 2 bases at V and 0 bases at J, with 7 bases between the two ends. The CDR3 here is CASSEYINQETQYF. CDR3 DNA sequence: TGTGCCAGCAGTGAATATATCAACCAAGAGACCCAGTACTTC.

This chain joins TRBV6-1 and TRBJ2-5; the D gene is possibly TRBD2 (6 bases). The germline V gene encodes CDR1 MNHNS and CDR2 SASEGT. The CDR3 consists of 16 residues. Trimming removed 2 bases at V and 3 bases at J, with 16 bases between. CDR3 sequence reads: CASSELEGKGEETQYF. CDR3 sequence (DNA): TGTGCCAGCAGTGAATTGGAGGGGAAGGGCGAAGAGACCCAGTACTTC.

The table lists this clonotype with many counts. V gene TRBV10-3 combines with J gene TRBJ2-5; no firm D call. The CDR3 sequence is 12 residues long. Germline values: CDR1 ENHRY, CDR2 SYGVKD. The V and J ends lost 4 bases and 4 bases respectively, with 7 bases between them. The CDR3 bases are TGTGCCATCAGTGGTGAAGGAGAGACCCAGTACTTC. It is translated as CAISGEGETQYF.